This T cell receptor beta chain originates from a study of T cell changes during pregnancy in multiple sclerosis (dated 2019 in TCRdb). For context, the study as a whole: The study examined how the T cell repertoire changed over the course of pregnancy in women with multiple sclerosis.

Library construction relied on the immunoSEQ multiplex PCR assay. TCRdb stores this immuneACCESS table with in-frame sequences only. Part of the clones is absent; in the studies checked, under half of the shortfall reflects unresolved V genes, and no reason is known for the rest. The sample contains about 62,000 clones, about 90% of them found a single time. The ten top clones hold about 2.7% of the sample. Worth noting for this clone: Its target antigen remains unknown. Base-call qualities are not available, and no considerably larger clone is one nucleotide away.

V lost 4 bases and J lost 7 bases; the stretch between them is 7 bases long. CDR1 and CDR2, per the germline V gene (reference sequence), are LNHDA and SQIVND. The CDR3, from cysteine to phenylalanine, totals 11 residues. The sequence is cut down to CDR3 DNA, 33 bases in frame from base 1. The sequence joins TRBV19 to TRBJ1-1; the D gene is not confidently resolved. Here the sequenced sample was peripheral blood, taken in the second trimester of pregnancy. This TCR derives from a female donor in good health, enrolled as a control in a pregnancy study. CDR3 reads: CASSTSYEAFF. The DNA sequence is as follows: TGTGCCAGTAGTACCAGTTATGAAGCTTTCTTT.